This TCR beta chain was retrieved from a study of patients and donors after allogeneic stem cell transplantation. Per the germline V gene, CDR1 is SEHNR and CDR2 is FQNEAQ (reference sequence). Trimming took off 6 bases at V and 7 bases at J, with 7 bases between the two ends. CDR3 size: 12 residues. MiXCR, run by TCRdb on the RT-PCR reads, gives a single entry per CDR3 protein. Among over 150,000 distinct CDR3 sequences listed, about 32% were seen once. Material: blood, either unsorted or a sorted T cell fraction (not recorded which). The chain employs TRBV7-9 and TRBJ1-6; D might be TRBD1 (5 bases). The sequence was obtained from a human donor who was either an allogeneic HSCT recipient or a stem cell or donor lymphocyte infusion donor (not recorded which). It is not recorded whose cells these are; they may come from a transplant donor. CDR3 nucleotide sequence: TGTGCCAGCAGGACAGCAAATTCACCCCTCCACTTT. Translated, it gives CASRTANSPLHF. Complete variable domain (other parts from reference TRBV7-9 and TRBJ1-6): DTGVSQNPRHKITKRGQNVTFRCDPISEHNRLYWYRQTLGQGPEFLTYFQNEAQLEKSRLLSDRFSAERPKGSFSTLEIQRTEQGDSAMYLCASRTANSPLHFGNGTRLTVT.